The clone carrying this T cell receptor beta chain has just a few counts. Its matching antigen is unknown. This specimen belongs to a study of CD8 T cells in ankylosing spondylitis. Study-wide results and caveats: Disease-linked clones displayed a CD8+ phenotype and appeared relatively rarely in peripheral blood. Clones linked to disease were reported to show significant enrichment in matched ankylosing spondylitis synovial fluid. The study identified a TCR beta motif of about eight highly homologous variants that appeared characteristic of ankylosing spondylitis blood.

Libraries for TCR beta were made by quantitative 5'-RACE with molecular barcodes. TCRdb reanalysed the 5' RACE reads using MiXCR and keeps one entry per CDR3 protein. The sample lists about 340,000 distinct CDR3 sequences; roughly 14% were seen once. The CDR3 totals 13 residues. V lost 3 bases, J lost 0 bases, and 8 bases lay in between. CDR1 is SQVTM and CDR2 is ANQGSEA in the germline V gene. Specimen: blood, either unsorted or a sorted T cell fraction (not recorded which). The chain employs TRBV29-1 and TRBJ1-1, with a weak D call TRBD1 (5 bases). The clonotype comes from a male donor with ankylosing spondylitis or in good health (not recorded which). For the CDR3, the DNA is TGCAGCGTTGACAGGGAGTTGAACACTGAAGCTTTCTTT. It translates to CSVDRELNTEAFF.